Following are 27 T cell receptor beta chains from one sample sequenced in a study of cytotoxic CD8 clonotypes in ibrutinib-treated CLL. This table comes from immunoSEQ multiplex PCR, and its TCRdb copy is limited to in-frame clones, with some not included. Of some 130,000 clones in the sample, 80% to 90% were seen once. The specimen was PBMCs, collected after 24 months of ibrutinib treatment. The receptors shown here come from a human donor with chronic lymphocytic leukemia.

The gene calls are TRBV10-3 and TRBJ2-2; TRBD2 matches 12 bases. CDR1 and CDR2 from the germline V gene are ENHRY and SYGVKD. Trimming took 6 bases from V and 5 from J; bases not matched to a gene: 7. The CDR3 spans 16 residues. The CDR3 here is CAIRETSGSGTGELFF. DNA for the CDR3: TGTGCCATCAGGGAGACTAGCGGGAGCGGTACCGGGGAGCTGTTTTTT.

V and J are TRBV5-6 and TRBJ2-3; the match to TRBD1 covers 7 bases. The germline V gene has CDR1 SGHDT and CDR2 YYEEEE. The CDR3 extends over 17 amino acids. With 3 bases clipped from V and 1 base from J, the junction kept 11 bases outside the gene matches. CDR3 coding DNA: TGTGCCAGCAGCTCAACATCAACAGGGGCAGGCACAGATACGCAGTATTTT. This codes for CASSSTSTGAGTDTQYF.

V gene TRBV15 combines with J gene TRBJ2-2; D might be TRBD1 or TRBD2, each matching 5 bases. The V gene lost 0 bases and the J gene lost 15 bases, with 14 bases spanning the gap. This CDR3 is built from 13 residues. Germline CDR1 LNHNV, CDR2 YYDKDF (reference sequence). In nucleotides, the CDR3 is TGTGCCACCAGCAGAGATCTGGGGGACGATATGTTTTTT. Encoded protein: CATSRDLGDDMFF. Variable domain in full (rest from reference TRBV15 and TRBJ2-2): DAMVIQNPRYQVTQFGKPVTLSCSQTLNHNVMYWYQQKSSQAPKLLFHYYDKDFNNEADTPDNFQSRRPNTSFCFLDIRSPGLGDTAMYLCATSRDLGDDMFFGEGSRLTVL.

J is TRBJ2-2 and V is TRBV7-3, with 9 bases identical to TRBD2. The CDR3 is 16 amino acids. Germline values: CDR1 SGHTA, CDR2 FQGTGA. The V gene end was trimmed by 3 bases and the J gene end by 2 bases; junction bases not matched to a gene: 4. The CDR3 DNA sequence: TGTGCCAGCAGCTTTTTAGCGGGGGTCAACACCGGGGAGCTGTTTTTT. It yields the protein CASSFLAGVNTGELFF.

The chain is built from TRBV9 and TRBJ2-7; weak D call: TRBD2 (6 bases). V lost 0 bases to trimming and J lost 2 bases, with 12 bases between them. Germline lookup yields CDR1 SGDLS and CDR2 YYNGEE. The CDR3 spans 15 residues. In DNA form, the CDR3 reads TGTGCCAGCAGCGTAGAGGACGGGAGCACCTACGAGCAGTACTTC. It translates to CASSVEDGSTYEQYF.

This rearrangement joins TRBV6-6 to TRBJ2-7; 7 nucleotides align to TRBD1. Trimming at V came to 3 bases and at J to 1 base, leaving 3 bases not matched to a gene. CDR3 length equals 14 residues. CDR1 is MNHNY and CDR2 is SVGAGI in the germline V gene (reference sequence). DNA of the CDR3: TGTGCCAGCAGTTATGGGGACAGATCCTACGAGCAGTACTTC. This translates into CASSYGDRSYEQYF.

DNA for the CDR3: TGTGCCAGCAGTTTGGTCGTTTCTAGTATGTCCATATATTTT. This translates into CASSLVVSSMSIYF. The chain uses TRBV6-5 and TRBJ1-3; D is unclear. This CDR3 spans 14 amino acids. Germline CDR1 reads MNHEY; CDR2 reads SVGAGI. The V end was cut by 4 bases, the J end by 11 bases, with 18 bases between.

The V gene is TRBV30, the J gene TRBJ1-2; TRBD1 matches at 10 bases. Germline CDR1 is GTSNPN and CDR2 is SVGIG (reference sequence). This CDR3 region has 16 residues. The V and J ends lost 3 bases and 6 bases, in that order; junction bases with no gene match: 13. The CDR3 here is CAWSSGGTGDRDGYTF. The CDR3 bases are TGTGCCTGGAGCTCGGGGGGGACAGGGGATAGGGATGGCTACACCTTC.

This rearrangement joins TRBV12-5 to TRBJ2-4, with 8 bases lining up with TRBD1. The CDR3 sequence is 20 residues long. CDR1 is LGHNT, CDR2 FRNRAP, per germline. The V segment lost 2 bases and the J segment 1 base; nucleotides outside the gene matches: 16. The CDR3 loop is CASGLMTGVHIQQAKNIQYF. In DNA, the CDR3 is TGTGCTAGTGGTTTGATGACAGGGGTTCACATACAACAGGCCAAAAACATTCAGTACTTC.

The V and J genes are TRBV20-1 and TRBJ2-5, with D uncertain. The CDR3 length is 11 residues. The germline gives CDR1 DFQATT, CDR2 SNEGSKA (reference sequence). With 3 bases removed from V and 4 bases from J, the gap between germline ends came to 6 bases. This CDR3 is CSASVRETQYF. In DNA form, the CDR3 reads TGCAGTGCTAGTGTTAGAGAGACCCAGTACTTC.

The chain couples TRBV5-1 to TRBJ2-1; tentative D call: TRBD1 (5 bases). Looked up from germline, CDR1 is SGHRS and CDR2 is YFSETQ. The CDR3 covers 17 residues. With 3 bases removed from V and 8 bases from J, the gap between germline ends came to 24 bases. CDR3 sequence (DNA): TGCGCCAGCAGCTCCGAACCCTTAGGGGCCCCTGGGCATGAGCAGTTCTTC. This sequence encodes CASSSEPLGAPGHEQFF. The full variable domain, rest sourced from reference TRBV5-1 and TRBJ2-1, is KAGVTQTPRYLIKTRGQQVTLSCSPISGHRSVSWYQQTPGQGLQFLFEYFSETQRNKGNFPGRFSGRQFSNSRSEMNVSTLELGDSALYLCASSSEPLGAPGHEQFFGPGTRLTVL.

The rearrangement joins TRBV18 to TRBJ1-2; 8 bases fit TRBD1. CDR3 length equals 17 residues. Germline assignment: CDR1 KGHSH and CDR2 LQKENI. Losses at the gene ends were 3 bases for V and 2 bases for J; bases not matched to a gene: 11. CDR3 nucleotides: TGTGCCAGCTCACCTACGTCCAGGACAGGGACAAACTATGGCTACACCTTC. This translates into CASSPTSRTGTNYGYTF.

This clone occurred once. The chain has TRBV5-1 and TRBJ1-5, with 9 bases aligning to TRBD1. The CDR3 spans 18 residues. V dropped 4 bases and J dropped 2; count of bases not matched to a gene: 13. CDR1 and CDR2 (germline): SGHRS, YFSETQ. The DNA for the CDR3 is TGCGCCAGCAGCCTGAGACAGGGGGAAAGAGATGGCAATCAGCCCCAGCATTTT. Amino acids: CASSLRQGERDGNQPQHF. The full variable domain, its missing parts supplied by reference TRBV5-1 and TRBJ1-5, is KAGVTQTPRYLIKTRGQQVTLSCSPISGHRSVSWYQQTPGQGLQFLFEYFSETQRNKGNFPGRFSGRQFSNSRSEMNVSTLELGDSALYLCASSLRQGERDGNQPQHFGDGTRLSIL.

The genes are TRBV7-6 and TRBJ2-5; TRBD2 matches 12 bases. The CDR3 runs to 18 residues. With 3 bases clipped from V and 5 bases from J, the junction kept 13 bases outside the gene matches. CDR1 SGHVS and CDR2 FNYEAQ come from the germline V gene. CDR3: CASSLDRASGGGLETQYF. CDR3 sequence (DNA): TGTGCCAGCAGCTTGGATAGGGCTAGCGGGGGGGGTCTGGAGACCCAGTACTTC.

The chain carries TRBV5-5 and TRBJ2-4; D ambiguous. This CDR3 spans 16 amino acids. Germline V gene lookup returns CDR1 SGHKS and CDR2 YYEKEE (reference sequence). Trimming left V 4 bases short and J 0 bases short, with 14 bases between. The CDR3 sequence: CASSVGPQLAKNIQYF. The CDR3 DNA sequence: TGTGCCAGCAGCGTCGGTCCGCAACTAGCCAAAAACATTCAGTACTTC.

V usage is TRBV28 and J usage is TRBJ1-1, with D perhaps TRBD1 (5 bases). The CDR3 is 15 residues long. V dropped 3 bases and J dropped 1 base, with 12 bases sitting between them. Germline assignment: CDR1 MDHEN and CDR2 SYDVKM. This chain's CDR3 is CASSFTGTANTEAFF. Here the CDR3 DNA reads TGTGCCAGCAGTTTTACCGGGACGGCGAACACTGAAGCTTTCTTT.

The V gene is TRBV27, the J gene TRBJ1-5, with D perhaps TRBD1 (5 bases). CDR1 and CDR2 (germline): MNHEY, SMNVEV (reference sequence). There are 13 residues in the CDR3. V was pared by 4 bases and J by 3 bases, with 7 bases between. The CDR3 spells CASSYRYNQPQHF. CDR3 nucleotides: TGTGCCAGCAGTTACAGGTACAATCAGCCCCAGCATTTT.

CDR3 coding DNA: TGTGCCAGCAAGGGGCTCTACGAGCAGTACTTC. As protein: CASKGLYEQYF. The gene calls are TRBV28 and TRBJ2-7, with D tentatively TRBD1 (5 bases). The CDR3 is 11 residues long. Trimming took 7 bases from V and 3 from J, leaving 7 bases between them. Looked up from germline, CDR1 is MDHEN and CDR2 is SYDVKM.

This chain joins TRBV18 and TRBJ1-1, with D possibly matching TRBD1 (5 bases). V dropped 4 bases and J dropped 5 bases, with 20 bases sitting between them. In germline, CDR1 is KGHSH, CDR2 LQKENI. This CDR3 comprises 16 residues. This chain's CDR3 is CASSQSVPGGRTEAFF. For the CDR3, the DNA is TGTGCCAGCTCACAATCCGTGCCCGGGGGGAGAACTGAAGCTTTCTTT.

V is TRBV19 and J is TRBJ1-1, with 8 bases matching TRBD1. Trimming removed 5 bases from V and 0 bases from J; junction bases left unmatched: 8. The CDR3 is 16 amino acids. CDR1 and CDR2 from the germline V gene are LNHDA and SQIVND (reference sequence). CDR3 DNA: TGTGCCAGTAGTTACAGGGGGAGAGCCGTGAACACTGAAGCTTTCTTT. This codes for CASSYRGRAVNTEAFF.

The chain couples TRBV15 to TRBJ1-1; a weak D match, TRBD1 (5 bases). This CDR3 has 14 amino acids. V dropped 0 bases and J dropped 9 bases, with 14 bases sitting between them. The germline CDR1 and CDR2 sequences are LNHNV and YYDKDF (reference sequence). Written as DNA, the CDR3 is TGTGCCACCAGCAGAGATGGTAGAGGGGACCAAGCTTTCTTT. As protein: CATSRDGRGDQAFF.

The gene calls are TRBV7-2 and TRBJ2-6; weak D call: TRBD2 (6 bases). Germline CDR1 and CDR2: SGHTA and FQGNSA. The V end was cut by 6 bases, the J end by 4 bases, with 10 bases between. CDR3 size: 14 residues. This CDR3 reads CASSPGGGANVLTF. The CDR3 DNA sequence: TGTGCCAGCAGTCCCGGGGGAGGGGCCAACGTCCTGACTTTC.

V is TRBV6-5 and J is TRBJ2-7, with TRBD2 matching over 9 bases. The CDR3 totals 15 residues. V lost 0 bases, J lost 4 bases, and 4 bases stayed unmatched. Germline V gene data show CDR1 as MNHEY and CDR2 as SVGAGI. Written as DNA, the CDR3 is TGTGCCAGCAGTTACTCGAAAGCGGGAGGTTACGAGCAGTACTTC. Translated: CASSYSKAGGYEQYF.

V usage is TRBV15 and J usage is TRBJ2-5, with a tentative D call TRBD1 (5 bases). Trimming stripped 0 bases from V and 1 base from J, with 9 bases between. This CDR3 has 15 amino acids. The germline V gene encodes CDR1 LNHNV and CDR2 YYDKDF (reference sequence). Here the CDR3 DNA reads TGTGCCACCAGCAGAGATCGCACAGGCCAAGAGACCCAGTACTTC. This translates into CATSRDRTGQETQYF.

The chain employs TRBV7-2 and TRBJ2-1; TRBD2 agrees at 9 bases. Germline CDR1 SGHTA, CDR2 FQGNSA. V was clipped by 4 bases and J by 3 bases; unmatched bases: 1. This CDR3 has 14 amino acids. The CDR3 DNA follows: TGTGCCAGCAGCTCTAGCGGGGTCTACAATGAGCAGTTCTTC. Residues: CASSSSGVYNEQFF. The variable domain in full, completed from reference TRBV7-2 and TRBJ2-1, reads GAGVSQSPSNKVTEKGKDVELRCDPISGHTALYWYRQSLGQGLEFLIYFQGNSAPDKSGLPSDRFSAERTGGSVSTLTIQRTQQEDSAVYLCASSSSGVYNEQFFGPGTRLTVL.

The chain has TRBV4-3 and TRBJ2-3; TRBD2 matches at 8 bases. V shed 0 bases and J 7 bases; nucleotides not matched to a gene: 6. Looked up from germline, CDR1 is LGHNA and CDR2 is YSLEER. CDR3 length equals 15 residues. CDR3 sequence (DNA): TGCGCCAGCAGCCAAGATACTAGCGGAGGGAATACGCAGTATTTT. Encoded protein: CASSQDTSGGNTQYF.

This sequence joins TRBV6-1 and TRBJ2-7; no clear D gene. The V gene lost 10 bases and the J gene lost 0 bases, with 10 bases spanning the gap. CDR1 MNHNS and CDR2 SASEGT come from the germline V gene. The CDR3 runs to 12 residues. The CDR3 bases are TGTGCCATCATGGGGTACTCCTACGAGCAGTACTTC. This translates into CAIMGYSYEQYF.